This T cell receptor (beta chain) was observed in a study of cytotoxic CD8 clonotypes in ibrutinib-treated CLL. Study as a whole: The patients comprised 10 to 12 relapsed/refractory and more than 14 treatment-naive cases, approximately 17 IGHV unmutated. Response specimens were obtained following a median treatment duration of around 12 months, with a range of 6 to 36.

Profiling relied on immunoSEQ multiplex PCR, and the TCRdb table lists in-frame clones only, not all of them. The data contain 200,000 to 250,000 clones, 79% of them singletons. Investigators sourced around 2 micrograms of genomic DNA from cryopreserved PBMCs for TCR beta libraries. Whole-study findings and limits: Exceeding age-matched healthy donors, baseline clonality also tracked the counts of circulating CD8+ T cells.

Germline V gene lookup returns CDR1 SGHTA and CDR2 FQGNSA. This CDR3 has 13 residues. Trimming pared 6 bases from V and 5 bases from J, leaving 10 bases between. This clone was recorded only once. What it binds is unknown. The J gene is TRBJ2-2, the V gene TRBV7-2; the D gene could be TRBD1 or TRBD2 (5 bases each). The sequence derives from a human donor with chronic lymphocytic leukemia. This specimen consisted of PBMCs, obtained after 12 months of ibrutinib treatment. CDR3: CASSDGATGELFF. The CDR3 nucleotides read TGTGCCAGCAGTGACGGGGCAACCGGGGAGCTGTTTTTT.